This note documents a single TCR beta chain sequence. The antigen is not known. Germline V gene lookup returns CDR1 MNHEY and CDR2 SVGAGI. V was shortened by 4 bases and J by 4 bases, with 15 bases between the two germline ends. This CDR3 region has 15 residues. These data come from a study of identical twins. MiXCR, applied by TCRdb to the 5' RACE reads, yields one record per CDR3 protein. This table has around 470,000 distinct CDR3 sequences, 13% to 15% appearing once. Findings of the study overall: Weaker excess twin sharing was observed in beta out-of-frame sequences.

These data were likewise used in another study, on yellow fever vaccine responses in identical twins.

The J gene is TRBJ2-3, the V gene TRBV6-5; D is perhaps TRBD2 (6 bases). The TCR sequence derives from a woman between 18 and 29 years old in good health. Sequencing was carried out using CD4+ T cells sorted from blood. The DNA for the CDR3 is TGTGCCAGCAGTTCCATTGGCGGGGCCTCAGATACGCAGTATTTT. Translated: CASSSIGGASDTQYF.